This T cell receptor beta chain derives from a study of cytomegalovirus exposure and HLA in healthy donors. Deletions cut 4 bases from V and 2 bases from J, with 12 bases between. Per germline, CDR1 LGHNT and CDR2 FRNRAP. This CDR3 region has 15 residues. To note about this clone: Its matching antigen is unknown.

Overall study findings and caveats: Reported results showed that the classifier diagnosed cytomegalovirus status with high specificity and sensitivity.

The method was immunoSEQ multiplex PCR; TCRdb's version includes in-frame clones alone and lacks a portion of them. In the table there are some 260,000 clones, about 90% of which are singletons. Sequenced: PBMCs. The V gene is TRBV12-5, the J gene TRBJ2-1; D is ambiguous. The source is a man younger than 35 in good health and CMV-seropositive. The CDR3 region is CASGSFRLPYNEQFF. CDR3 DNA sequence: TGTGCTAGTGGTTCGTTCAGGTTACCCTACAATGAGCAGTTCTTC.